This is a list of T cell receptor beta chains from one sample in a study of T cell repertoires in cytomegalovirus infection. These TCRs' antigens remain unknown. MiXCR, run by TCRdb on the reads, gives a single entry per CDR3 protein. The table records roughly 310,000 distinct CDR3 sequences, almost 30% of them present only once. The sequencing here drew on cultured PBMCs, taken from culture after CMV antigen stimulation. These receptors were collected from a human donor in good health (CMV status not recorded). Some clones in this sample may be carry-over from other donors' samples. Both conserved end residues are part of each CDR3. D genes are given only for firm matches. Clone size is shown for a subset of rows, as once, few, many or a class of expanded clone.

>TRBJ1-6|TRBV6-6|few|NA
CASSYAGRGDSPLHF
TGTGCCAGCAGTTACGCTGGTCGCGGTGATTCACCCCTCCACTTT
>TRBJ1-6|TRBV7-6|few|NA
CASSVQGGSPLHF
TGTGCCAGCAGCGTACAGGGCGGATCACCCCTCCACTTT
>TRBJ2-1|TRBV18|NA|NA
CASSPPTGYNEQFF
TGTGCCAGCTCACCACCGACTGGGTACAATGAGCAGTTCTTC
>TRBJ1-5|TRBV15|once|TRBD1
CATSTGTGAHQPQHF
TGTGCCACCAGCACAGGGACAGGGGCACATCAGCCCCAGCATTTT
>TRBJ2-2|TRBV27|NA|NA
CASGYWSTGELFF
TGTGCCAGCGGGTACTGGAGCACCGGGGAGCTGTTTTTT
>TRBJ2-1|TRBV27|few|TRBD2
CASSPSAGETNNEQFF
TGTGCCAGCAGCCCGTCAGCGGGAGAGACCAACAATGAGCAGTTCTTC
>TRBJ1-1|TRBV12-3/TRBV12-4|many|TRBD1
CASSLVRRGGEITEAFF
TGTGCCAGCAGTTTAGTCCGCCGAGGGGGCGAGATCACTGAAGCTTTCTTT
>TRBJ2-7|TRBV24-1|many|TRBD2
CATSDLDSGLSYEQYF
TGTGCCACCAGTGATTTGGATAGCGGGCTCTCCTACGAGCAGTACTTC
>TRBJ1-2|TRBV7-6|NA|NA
CASSPTPGGVYGYTF
TGTGCCAGCAGCCCAACCCCTGGGGGCGTCTATGGCTACACCTTC
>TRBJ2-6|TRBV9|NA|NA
CASSPTLWGSGANVLTF
TGTGCCAGCAGCCCTACCTTATGGGGCTCTGGGGCCAACGTCCTGACTTTC
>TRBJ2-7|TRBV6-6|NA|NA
CASSYSRGTGSHEQYF
TGTGCCAGCAGTTACTCGAGGGGTACGGGTTCCCACGAGCAGTACTTC
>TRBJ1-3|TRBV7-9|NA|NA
CASSPKGNTIYF
TGTGCCAGCAGCCCTAAGGGAAACACCATATATTTT
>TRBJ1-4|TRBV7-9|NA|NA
CASSLRTENEKLFF
TGTGCCAGCAGCTTACGGACAGAAAATGAAAAACTGTTTTTT
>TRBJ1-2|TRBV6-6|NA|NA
CASKPDRTQIYGYTF
TGTGCCAGCAAGCCCGACAGGACACAAATCTATGGCTACACCTTC
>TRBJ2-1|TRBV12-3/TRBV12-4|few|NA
CASSLGTVVSYNEQFF
TGTGCCAGCAGTTTAGGGACGGTGGTCTCCTACAATGAGCAGTTCTTC
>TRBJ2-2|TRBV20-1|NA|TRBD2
CSAGRAGGRTGELFF
TGCAGTGCAGGGAGAGCGGGGGGAAGGACCGGGGAGCTGTTTTTT
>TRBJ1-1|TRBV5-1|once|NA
CASSLGSRYTEAFF
TGCGCCAGCAGCTTGGGTTCCCGGTATACTGAAGCTTTCTTT
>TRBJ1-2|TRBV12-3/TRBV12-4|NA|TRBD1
CASSRGTGNYGYTF
TGTGCCAGCAGTCGAGGGACAGGGAACTATGGCTACACCTTC
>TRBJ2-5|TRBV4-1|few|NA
CASSQEVVSGETQYF
TGCGCCAGCAGCCAAGAGGTAGTATCGGGGGAGACCCAGTACTTC
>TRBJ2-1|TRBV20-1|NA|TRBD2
CSASQRAGISYEQFF
TGCAGTGCTAGTCAGAGAGCGGGAATTTCGTATGAGCAGTTCTTC
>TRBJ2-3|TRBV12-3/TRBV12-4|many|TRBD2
CASRRLAGATDTQYF
TGTGCCAGCAGGAGACTAGCGGGGGCCACAGATACGCAGTATTTT
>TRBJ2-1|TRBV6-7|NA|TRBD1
CASSLGTGGAAPANEQFF
TGTGCCAGCAGTTTAGGGACAGGGGGCGCGGCCCCGGCCAATGAGCAGTTCTTC
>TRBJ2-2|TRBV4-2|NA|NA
CASSQPRNTGELFF
TGTGCCAGCAGCCAACCCAGGAACACCGGGGAGCTGTTTTTT
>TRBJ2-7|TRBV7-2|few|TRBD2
CASSLNRLAHRVRGEQYF
TGTGCCAGCAGCTTAAACCGACTAGCTCATCGCGTCCGGGGCGAGCAGTACTTC
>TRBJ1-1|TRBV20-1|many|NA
CSARVAGQFTEAFF
TGCAGTGCTAGGGTGGCGGGGCAATTCACTGAAGCTTTCTTT
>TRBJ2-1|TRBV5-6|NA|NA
CASSLYGGAGYNEQFF
TGTGCCAGCAGCTTGTATGGCGGTGCGGGGTACAATGAGCAGTTCTTC
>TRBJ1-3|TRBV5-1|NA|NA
CASSLGGTAKSGNTIYF
TGCGCCAGCAGCTTGGGAGGGACTGCCAAGTCTGGAAACACCATATATTTT
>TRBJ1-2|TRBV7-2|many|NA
CASSFRGNYGYTF
TGTGCCAGCAGCTTCAGGGGCAACTATGGCTACACCTTC
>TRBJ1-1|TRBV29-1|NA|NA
CSVVSPILNTEAFF
TGCAGCGTTGTCAGTCCTATCTTGAACACTGAAGCTTTCTTT
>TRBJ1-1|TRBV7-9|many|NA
CASSSGGTANTEAFF
TGTGCCAGCAGCTCCGGGGGGACGGCGAACACTGAAGCTTTCTTT
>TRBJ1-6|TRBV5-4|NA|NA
CASSLRQTNSPLHF
TGTGCCAGCAGCTTGAGACAGACTAATTCACCCCTCCACTTT
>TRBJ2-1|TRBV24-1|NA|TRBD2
CATTLSGSNEQFF
TGTGCCACCACCCTTAGCGGGAGCAATGAGCAGTTCTTC
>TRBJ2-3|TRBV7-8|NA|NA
CASSLFSGASTDTQYF
TGTGCCAGCAGCTTATTCTCGGGGGCCTCCACAGATACGCAGTATTTT
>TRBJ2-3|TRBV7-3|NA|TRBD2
CASSLVAGVRDTQYF
TGTGCCAGCAGCTTAGTAGCGGGGGTTCGGGATACGCAGTATTTT
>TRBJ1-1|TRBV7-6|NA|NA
CASSLAGQKNTEAFF
TGTGCCAGCAGCTTAGCGGGGCAGAAGAACACTGAAGCTTTCTTT
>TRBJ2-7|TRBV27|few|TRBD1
CASSLSRQGDLPYEQYF
TGTGCCAGCAGTTTATCTCGACAGGGCGACCTGCCTTACGAGCAGTACTTC
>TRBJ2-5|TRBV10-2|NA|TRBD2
CASWRGGLETQYF
TGCGCCAGCTGGCGGGGGGGCCTCGAGACCCAGTACTTC
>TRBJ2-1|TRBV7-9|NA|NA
CASISGGSDNEQFF
TGTGCCAGCATTAGTGGGGGGTCCGACAATGAGCAGTTCTTC
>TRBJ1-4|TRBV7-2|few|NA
CASSLGGIVGEKLFF
TGTGCCAGCAGCTTAGGAGGGATAGTAGGTGAAAAACTGTTTTTT
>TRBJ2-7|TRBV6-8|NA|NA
CASSGISYEQYF
TGTGCCAGCAGCGGAATCAGCTACGAGCAGTACTTC
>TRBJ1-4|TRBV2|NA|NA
CASRASFEKLFF
TGTGCCAGCAGGGCCAGTTTCGAAAAACTGTTTTTT
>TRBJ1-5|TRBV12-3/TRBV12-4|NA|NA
CASSAGTLAGNQPQHF
TGTGCCAGCAGTGCCGGGACTCTCGCCGGCAATCAGCCCCAGCATTTT
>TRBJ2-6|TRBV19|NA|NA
CASSIFQADFSGANVLTF
TGTGCCAGTAGTATTTTTCAGGCCGACTTCTCTGGGGCCAACGTCCTGACTTTC
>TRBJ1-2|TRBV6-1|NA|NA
CASSTHRGGYTF
TGTGCCAGCAGTACTCATCGGGGTGGCTACACCTTC
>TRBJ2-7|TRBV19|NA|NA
CASSGGGGHSYEQYF
TGTGCCAGTAGTGGAGGCGGGGGCCACTCCTACGAGCAGTACTTC
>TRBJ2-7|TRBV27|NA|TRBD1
CASSSYPRTGDSYEQYF
TGTGCCAGCAGTTCTTACCCGAGGACAGGGGATTCCTACGAGCAGTACTTC
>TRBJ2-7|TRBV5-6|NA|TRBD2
CASSRASGSYEQYF
TGTGCCAGCAGCCGGGCTAGCGGCTCCTACGAGCAGTACTTC
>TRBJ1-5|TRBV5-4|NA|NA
CASSVDKRNQPQHF
TGTGCCAGCAGCGTGGACAAACGCAATCAGCCCCAGCATTTT
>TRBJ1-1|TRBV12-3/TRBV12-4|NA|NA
CASSLRGMNTEAFF
TGTGCCAGCAGTTTGCGGGGAATGAACACTGAAGCTTTCTTT